This T cell receptor (beta chain) was sequenced in a study of blood T cell repertoires in COVID-19. About the study: There were acute and convalescent COVID-19 samples, and they came from the United States, Italy and Spain. T cells, B-cell-depleted T cells, or PBMCs provided the cDNA or gDNA that served as material.

Original processing notes: Amplification with reference gene primers provided the estimates of nucleated cell counts. Sequenced by immunoSEQ multiplex PCR; TCRdb stores in-frame clones only, minus some. The V and J calls and the clone size are those of that table, but D and trimming were determined from the DNA. Here the sample spans about 160,000 clones, roughly 80% being singletons. The sequence was obtained from a woman of 80 years or more with acute or convalescent COVID-19. The sample comprised peripheral blood.

CDR3 sequence (DNA): TGTGCCAGCAGTGAACTAGACGCCAAAAACATTCAGTACTTC. Protein product: CASSELDAKNIQYF. This chain uses TRBV2 with TRBJ2-4; D not certain. V was pared by 2 bases and J by 1 base, with 6 bases between. Per the germline V gene, CDR1 is SNHLY and CDR2 is FYNNEI. This CDR3 contains 14 residues.